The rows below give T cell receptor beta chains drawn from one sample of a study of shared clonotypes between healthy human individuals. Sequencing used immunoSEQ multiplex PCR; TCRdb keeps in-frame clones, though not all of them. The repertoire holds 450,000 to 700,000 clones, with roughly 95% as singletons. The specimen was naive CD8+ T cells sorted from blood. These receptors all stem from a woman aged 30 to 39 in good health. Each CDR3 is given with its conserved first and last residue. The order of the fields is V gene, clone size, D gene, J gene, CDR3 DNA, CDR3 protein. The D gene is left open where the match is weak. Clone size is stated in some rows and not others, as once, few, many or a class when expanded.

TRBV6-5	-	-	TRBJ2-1	TGTGCCAGCAGTTACGCAGCCCTCTACAATGAGCAGTTCTTC	CASSYAALYNEQFF
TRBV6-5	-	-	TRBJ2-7	TGTGCCAGCAGTTACGCAGGGTCGGCCTACGAGCAGTACTTC	CASSYAGSAYEQYF
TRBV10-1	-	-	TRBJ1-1	TGCGCCAGCAGTGAGTCCCGGCAGGGCCTCGGTCGGGCTTTCTTT	CASSESRQGLGRAFF
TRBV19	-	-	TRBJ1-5	TGTGCCAGTAGTATTGGGGGGGGGCGTTTAGGAGATCAGCCCCAGCATTTT	CASSIGGGRLGDQPQHF
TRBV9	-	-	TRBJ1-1	TGTGCCAGCAGCCCGAGTGCCACCCATGAAGCTTTCTTT	CASSPSATHEAFF
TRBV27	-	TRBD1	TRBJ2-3	TGTGCCAGCAGTTTGGACGGCGACCGGGACAGGAGAAGGCATACGCAGTATTTT	CASSLDGDRDRRRHTQYF
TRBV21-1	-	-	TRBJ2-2	TGTGCCAGCAGCAAAGCCCGGGACTCTACGAACACCGGGGAGCTGTTTTTT	CASSKARDSTNTGELFF
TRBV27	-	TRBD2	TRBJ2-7	TGTGCCAGCAGTTCCGAAGGACTAGCGGGAGGGCGTAGCTCCTACGAGCAGTACTTC	CASSSEGLAGGRSSYEQYF
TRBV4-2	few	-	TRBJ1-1	TGTGCCAGCAGCCAAGAGGCGGAGCTCACTGAAGCTTTCTTT	CASSQEAELTEAFF
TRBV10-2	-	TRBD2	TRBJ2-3	TGCGCCAGCAGTATACTAGCGGGCACAGATACGCAGTATTTT	CASSILAGTDTQYF
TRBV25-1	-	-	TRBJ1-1	TGTGCCAGCAGTGACTTGGCCCCGGTGGACACTGAAGCTTTCTTT	CASSDLAPVDTEAFF
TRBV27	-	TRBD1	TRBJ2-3	TGTGCCAGCAGTCCCCTTCACAGGGGGACTAGCACAGATACGCAGTATTTT	CASSPLHRGTSTDTQYF
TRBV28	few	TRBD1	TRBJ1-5	TGTGCCAGCAGTCCGGGACAGGGGCTACAGCCCCAGCATTTT	CASSPGQGLQPQHF
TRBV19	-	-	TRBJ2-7	TGTGCCAGTAGTATAGTTGGGGGGCACTACGAGCAGTACTTC	CASSIVGGHYEQYF
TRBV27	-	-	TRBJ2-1	TGTGCCAGCAGTTCGATGCCCTACAATGAGCAGTTCTTC	CASSSMPYNEQFF
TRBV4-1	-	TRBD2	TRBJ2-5	TGCGCCAGCAGCCATTTAGGCCTGCGGGAGCAGTACTTC	CASSHLGLREQYF
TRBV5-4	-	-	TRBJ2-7	TGTGCCAGCAGCTTGGATAGCCCCTACGAGCAGTACTTC	CASSLDSPYEQYF
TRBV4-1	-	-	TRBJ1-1	TGCGCCAGCAGCCATCCAAGGGGCAGGGGAGACACTGAAGCTTTCTTT	CASSHPRGRGDTEAFF
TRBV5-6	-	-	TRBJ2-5	TGTGCCAGCAGCTTGTCGGTAAGAAGAGAAACCCAGTACTTC	CASSLSVRRETQYF
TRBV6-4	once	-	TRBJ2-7	TGTGCCAGCAGTGATCGACTGGGGTCCGAGCAGTACTTC	CASSDRLGSEQYF
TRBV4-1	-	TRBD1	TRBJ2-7	TGCGCCAGCAGCCATAGAACAGGCGGGACAGGGGGCTACGAGCAGTACTTC	CASSHRTGGTGGYEQYF
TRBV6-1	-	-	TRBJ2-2	TGTGCCAGCAGTGAAGCGCTTAGGGGGTGGGGGGAGCTGTTTTTT	CASSEALRGWGELFF
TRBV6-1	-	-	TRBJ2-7	TGTGCCAGCAGTGTAAAGCCCGATGTTTACGAGCAGTACTTC	CASSVKPDVYEQYF
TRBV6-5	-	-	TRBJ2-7	TGTGCCAGTAGGGGTCTCACAGGAGAGCAGTACTTC	CASRGLTGEQYF
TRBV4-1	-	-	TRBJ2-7	TGCGCCAGCAGCCAAAACCTAGCGTACGAGCAGTACTTC	CASSQNLAYEQYF
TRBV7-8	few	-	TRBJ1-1	TGTGCCAGCAGCTTTACCGGTGGGCTGAACACTGAAGCTTTCTTT	CASSFTGGLNTEAFF
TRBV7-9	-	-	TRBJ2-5	TGTGCCAGCAGCTTGGAGGGGGCGGAGACCCAGTACTTC	CASSLEGAETQYF
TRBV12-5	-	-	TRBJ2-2	TGTGCTAGTGGCCTCGGGTGGGGGAACACCGGGGAGCTGTTTTTT	CASGLGWGNTGELFF
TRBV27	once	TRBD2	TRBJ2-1	TGTGCCAGCAGTTTCCCCTCAAGCGGGGGCGCGTGGAATGAGCAGTTCTTC	CASSFPSSGGAWNEQFF
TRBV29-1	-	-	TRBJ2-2	TGCAGCGTTGAAGGGGGGCAGGGCGGGTTGTACGGGGAGCTGTTTTTT	CSVEGGQGGLYGELFF
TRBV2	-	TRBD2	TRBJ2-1	TGTGCCAGCAAGGAGGCTAGCGGGAGCTCCTACAATGAGCAGTTCTTC	CASKEASGSSYNEQFF
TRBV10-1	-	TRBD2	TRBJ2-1	TGCGCCAGCAGTAGGGGAGGACTAGATCCCTACAATGAGCAGTTCTTC	CASSRGGLDPYNEQFF
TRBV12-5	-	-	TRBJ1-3	TGTGCTAGTGGTTTGGGCGTAAACAGGGACTCTGGAAACACCATATATTTT	CASGLGVNRDSGNTIYF
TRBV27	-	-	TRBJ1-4	TGTGCCAGCCGAGCAACTAATGAAAAACTGTTTTTT	CASRATNEKLFF
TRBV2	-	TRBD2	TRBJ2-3	TGTGCCAGCAAGACTAGCGGGCCTCCTACAGATACGCAGTATTTT	CASKTSGPPTDTQYF
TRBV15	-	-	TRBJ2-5	TGTGCCACCAGCAGAGGGGACCTAGAAATGGCCCAGTACTTC	CATSRGDLEMAQYF
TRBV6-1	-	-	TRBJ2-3	TGTGCCAGCAGTGTACCGGCAGCGTCTAGCACAGATACGCAGTATTTT	CASSVPAASSTDTQYF
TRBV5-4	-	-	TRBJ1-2	TGTGCCAGCAGCTTGGCGACGGAAGCTAACTATGGCTACACCTTC	CASSLATEANYGYTF
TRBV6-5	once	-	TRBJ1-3	TGTGCCAGCAGTTACTCGAGTCTGGGGTTTGGAAACACCATATATTTT	CASSYSSLGFGNTIYF
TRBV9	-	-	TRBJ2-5	TGTGCCAGCAGCGCTCCGGACAGCCAAGAGACCCAGTACTTC	CASSAPDSQETQYF
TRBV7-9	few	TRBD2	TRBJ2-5	TGTGCCAGCAGCCCAAGACTAGCGGGAGCCCTCGGTGAGACCCAGTACTTC	CASSPRLAGALGETQYF
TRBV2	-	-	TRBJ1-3	TGTGCCAGCAGTGCCGGAGCCGGAGGTGGAAACACCATATATTTT	CASSAGAGGGNTIYF
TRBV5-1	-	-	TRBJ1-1	TGCGCCAGCAGCTTGATGTCAGTGAAGAACACTGAAGCTTTCTTT	CASSLMSVKNTEAFF
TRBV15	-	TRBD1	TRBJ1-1	TGTGCCACCAGCACCCCTAGAGGGGAGGGGGCGCCTGAAGCTTTCTTT	CATSTPRGEGAPEAFF
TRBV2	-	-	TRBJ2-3	TGTGCCAAAACTAGTCAGGAGTTGGGCACAGATACGCAGTATTTT	CAKTSQELGTDTQYF
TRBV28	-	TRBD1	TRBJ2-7	TGTGCCAGCAGTTTCCCTAAGGACAGGTATTCCTACGAGCAGTACTTC	CASSFPKDRYSYEQYF
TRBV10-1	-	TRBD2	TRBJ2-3	TGCGCCAGCAGTGACCAAGGACTAGCGGGAGTAGGCACAGATACGCAGTATTTT	CASSDQGLAGVGTDTQYF
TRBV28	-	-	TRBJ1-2	TGTGCCAGCAGTTTCGGCAGAACCTATGGCTACACCTTC	CASSFGRTYGYTF
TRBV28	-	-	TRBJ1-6	TGTGCCAGCAGCCCGGGGCTAGATTCACCCCTCCACTTT	CASSPGLDSPLHF
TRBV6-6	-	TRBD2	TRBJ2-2	TGTGCCAGCGGGTCGGGAGGGCCAATTCCCGGGGAGCTGTTTTTT	CASGSGGPIPGELFF
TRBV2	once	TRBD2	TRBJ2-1	TGTGCAGCTCTAGCGGACAATGAGCAGTTCTTC	CAALADNEQFF
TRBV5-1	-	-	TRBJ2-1	TGCGCCAGCAGCTACGCTCCCGCCAATGAGCAGTTCTTC	CASSYAPANEQFF
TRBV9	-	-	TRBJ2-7	TGTGCCAGCAGCGTAGGGTTAGCTGGCTACGAGCAGTACTTC	CASSVGLAGYEQYF